The next 5 T cell receptor beta chains were all read from a single sample in a study of T cells in Graves' hyperthyroidism and ophthalmopathy (dated 2019 in TCRdb). The library was produced with multiplex PCR. TCRdb records Illumina HiSeq 2000 as the sequencer. The TCR beta CDR3 regions were amplified from the RNA transcripts. The first round of RT-PCR for the TCR CDR3 was performed with the HTBI primer set and the Qiagen OneStep RT-PCR kit. Through fastp at Q25 and MiXCR, TCRdb rebuilt clones from the public reads, retaining in-frame beta chains. Rows matching on CDR3 protein sequence are summarized as one entry with the most common DNA and genes. The sample table holds some 690,000 distinct CDR3 sequences, of which 17% were seen once. About 16% of the sample goes to the ten largest clones. The specimen was blood. The receptors stem from a man aged 50 or older with Graves' hyperthyroidism.

Only a few counts were recorded for this clonotype. V usage is TRBV4-3 and J usage is TRBJ2-1; no clear D. V lost 0 bases and J lost 6, with 12 bases in between. The CDR3 is made up of 15 amino acids. Germline V gene lookup returns CDR1 LGHNA and CDR2 YSLEER. The CDR3 protein is CASSQDYPRFNEQFF. As DNA, the CDR3 is TGCGCCAGCAGCCAAGACTACCCTAGGTTCAATGAGCAGTTCTTC.

This clonotype appeared many times. CDR3 in amino acids: CASSVGSSAGPNQETQYF. The CDR3 DNA sequence: TGTGCCAGCAGTGTAGGCTCCTCCGCGGGGCCCAATCAAGAGACCCAGTACTTC. This chain joins TRBV2 and TRBJ2-5, with a possible D match to TRBD2 (6 bases). This CDR3 spans 18 amino acids. The V gene lost 4 bases and the J gene lost 2 bases, with 23 bases spanning the gap. Germline assignment: CDR1 SNHLY and CDR2 FYNNEI. The variable domain in full, completed from reference TRBV2 and TRBJ2-5, reads EPEVTQTPSHQVTQMGQEVILRCVPISNHLYFYWYRQILGQKVEFLVSFYNNEISEKSEIFDDQFSVERPDGSNFTLKIRSTKLEDSAMYFCASSVGSSAGPNQETQYFGPGTRLLVL.

Turning to this clonotype: This sequence may be a read error, since a much larger clone differs from it by one base. The DNA for the CDR3 is TGTGCCAGCAGTTACTTGAACCGGCTATATGAATCCCACGAGCAGTACTTC. Encoded protein: CASSYLNRLYESHEQYF. The V gene is TRBV6-2 or TRBV6-3, the J gene TRBJ2-7; D is undetermined. This CDR3 contains 17 residues. The germline V gene has CDR1 MNHEY and CDR2 SVGEGT. Deletions cut 1 base from V and 5 bases from J, with 21 bases between.

CDR3 loop: CSARSQETQYF. DNA for the CDR3: TGCAGTGCTAGATCTCAGGAGACCCAGTACTTC. This chain uses TRBV20-1 with TRBJ2-5; D is undetermined. Germline lookup yields CDR1 DFQATT and CDR2 SNEGSKA (reference sequence). The ends were cut back, 2 bases at V and 5 bases at J, with 6 bases in the middle. The CDR3 length is 11 residues.

A few counts support this clonotype. The genes are TRBV20-1 and TRBJ2-1, with D perhaps matching TRBD1 (6 bases). Germline V CDR1 and CDR2: DFQATT, SNEGSKA (reference sequence). The CDR3 extends over 17 amino acids. Deletions cut 5 bases from V and 1 base from J, with 21 bases between. CDR3 nucleotide sequence: TGCAGTGCTCCAGGACCGAGGGGGTACTTATCCTACAATGAGCAGTTCTTC. It encodes CSAPGPRGYLSYNEQFF.